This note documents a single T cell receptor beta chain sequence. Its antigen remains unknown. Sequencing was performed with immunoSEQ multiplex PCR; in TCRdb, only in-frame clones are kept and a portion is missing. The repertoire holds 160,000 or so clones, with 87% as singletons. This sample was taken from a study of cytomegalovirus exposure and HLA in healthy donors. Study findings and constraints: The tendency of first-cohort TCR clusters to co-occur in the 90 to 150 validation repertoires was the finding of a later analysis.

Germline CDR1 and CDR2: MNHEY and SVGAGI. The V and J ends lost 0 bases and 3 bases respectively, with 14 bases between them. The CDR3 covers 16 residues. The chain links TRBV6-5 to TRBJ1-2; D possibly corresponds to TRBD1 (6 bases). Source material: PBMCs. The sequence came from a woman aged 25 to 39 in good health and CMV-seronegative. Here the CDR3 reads CASSYSRTAHHYGYTF. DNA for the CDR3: TGTGCCAGCAGTTACTCCAGGACAGCTCACCACTATGGCTACACCTTC.